The 31 T cell receptor beta chains listed next were all sequenced from one sample in a study of T cell responses to AZD1222 COVID-19 vaccine. Only in-frame clones appear in the TCRdb table, and some are missing; sequencing was by immunoSEQ multiplex PCR. The sample holds about 140,000 clones, 93% seen once. The specimen was peripheral blood, collected after recovery from COVID-19. These receptors were obtained from an adult who had recovered from COVID-19.

This clone was seen a single time. The chain has TRBV19 and TRBJ1-5; the match to TRBD1 covers 8 bases. V was clipped by 4 bases and J by 5 bases; unmatched bases: 7. This CDR3 region has 15 residues. Germline V lookup: CDR1 LNHDA, CDR2 SQIVND (reference sequence). This chain's CDR3 is CASSTGTGSYQPQHF. The CDR3 region has the DNA TGTGCCAGTAGTACCGGGACAGGCTCATATCAGCCCCAGCATTTT.

V and J are TRBV2 and TRBJ2-7; no clear D. This CDR3 has 13 residues. Germline V CDR1 and CDR2: SNHLY, FYNNEI. Between the trimmed V and J ends, which lost 1 base and 2 bases, there was a span of 6 bases. The CDR3 reads CASSEVAAYEQYF. In DNA, the CDR3 is TGTGCCAGCAGTGAAGTAGCCGCCTACGAGCAGTACTTC.

V gene TRBV10-3 combines with J gene TRBJ1-2, with D uncertain. Germline CDR1 is ENHRY and CDR2 is SYGVKD. The ends were cut back, 5 bases at V and 8 bases at J, with 6 bases in the middle. The CDR3 loop spans 10 amino acids. This CDR3 reads CAISKIGYTF. In DNA form, the CDR3 reads TGTGCCATCAGTAAAATAGGCTACACCTTC.

Of note for this clone: The sample holds other DNA sequences that translate to the same CDR3. J is TRBJ1-4 and V is TRBV11-2; 8 bases fit TRBD1. J was trimmed by 3 bases and V by 5 bases; bases with no gene match: 5. Germline V gene data show CDR1 as SGHAT and CDR2 as FQNNGV. CDR3 length: 15 residues. CDR3 protein: CASSNQGAANEKLFF. The CDR3 region has the DNA TGTGCCAGCAGCAATCAGGGGGCTGCTAATGAAAAACTGTTTTTT. Complete variable domain (other parts from reference TRBV11-2 and TRBJ1-4): EAGVAQSPRYKIIEKRQSVAFWCNPISGHATLYWYQQILGQGPKLLIQFQNNGVVDDSQLPKDRFSAERLKGVDSTLKIQPAKLEDSAVYLCASSNQGAANEKLFFGSGTQLSVL.

The chain employs TRBV4-1 and TRBJ2-2; 9 bases are a match to TRBD2. The CDR3 is 17 residues long. Germline CDR1 and CDR2: MGHRA and YSYEKL. V gave up 1 base and J gave up 5 bases; unmatched junction bases: 8. CDR3 amino acids: CASSQGSGSTGTGELFF. The DNA for the CDR3 is TGCGCCAGCAGCCAAGGTAGCGGGAGCACCGGGACCGGGGAGCTGTTTTTT.

This rearrangement joins TRBV4-1 to TRBJ1-3; 7 bases fit TRBD1. V dropped 3 bases and J dropped 4; count of bases not matched to a gene: 15. Per the germline V gene, CDR1 is MGHRA and CDR2 is YSYEKL. CDR3 size: 18 residues. CDR3 region: CASSHDPRLDRAGNTIYF. The CDR3 coding sequence is TGCGCCAGCAGCCATGATCCTCGCCTTGACAGGGCCGGAAACACCATATATTTT.

This chain connects TRBV7-9 to TRBJ2-3; D could derive from TRBD1 or TRBD2 (5 bases each). The germline CDR1 and CDR2 sequences are SEHNR and FQNEAQ (reference sequence). This CDR3 spans 15 amino acids. V dropped 2 bases and J dropped 0 bases, with 9 bases sitting between them. The DNA for the CDR3 is TGTGCCAGCAGCTTATTGGGACCTAGCACAGATACGCAGTATTTT. This encodes CASSLLGPSTDTQYF.

The chain combines TRBV3-1 (or the pseudogene TRBV3-2) with TRBJ2-1; the D is unclear. CDR3 length: 14 residues. Between the trimmed V and J ends, which lost 3 bases and 7 bases, there was a span of 13 bases. From germline, CDR1 is LGHDT and CDR2 YNNKEL (reference sequence). The CDR3 here is CASSQATRTNEQFF. Written as DNA, the CDR3 is TGTGCCAGCAGCCAGGCTACCAGGACGAATGAGCAGTTCTTC.

The chain has TRBV19 and TRBJ2-5, with 16 bases fitting TRBD2. The V gene end was trimmed by 6 bases and the J gene end by 4 bases; junction bases not matched to a gene: 8. Germline V CDR1 and CDR2: LNHDA, SQIVND (reference sequence). The CDR3 is made up of 17 amino acids. This CDR3 reads CASSQEGTSGRGETQYF. CDR3 DNA sequence: TGTGCCAGTAGCCAAGAAGGGACTAGCGGGAGGGGAGAGACCCAGTACTTC.

The rearrangement uses TRBV9 and TRBJ2-1; 9 bases match TRBD2. This CDR3 is 19 amino acids long. The germline V gene encodes CDR1 SGDLS and CDR2 YYNGEE. Trimming at V came to 0 bases and at J to 0 bases, leaving 10 bases not matched to a gene. This CDR3 reads CASSVERLAASPSYNEQFF. CDR3 nucleotides: TGTGCCAGCAGCGTAGAGAGACTAGCGGCTTCACCCTCCTACAATGAGCAGTTCTTC.

The chain uses TRBV19 and TRBJ1-1, with 7 bases fitting TRBD1. Germline V gene sequence: CDR1 LNHDA, CDR2 SQIVND (reference sequence). With V trimmed by 8 bases and J by 1 base, 4 bases remained unmatched. This CDR3 spans 13 amino acids. CDR3 protein: CASSGQTNTEAFF. The CDR3 coding sequence is TGTGCCAGTTCGGGACAGACGAACACTGAAGCTTTCTTT. The variable domain in full, with the rest retrieved from reference TRBV19 and TRBJ1-1, is DGGITQSPKYLFRKEGQNVTLSCEQNLNHDAMYWYRQDPGQGLRLIYYSQIVNDFQKGDIAEGYSVSREKKESFPLTVTSAQKNPTAFYLCASSGQTNTEAFFGQGTRLTVV.

The chain carries TRBV29-1 and TRBJ2-2, with 7 bases fitting TRBD1. The trim removed 4 bases at V and 5 bases at J, leaving 13 bases unmatched. The CDR3 has 16 residues. CDR1 and CDR2 (germline): SQVTM, ANQGSEA. The CDR3 spells CSVVGVRGKGTGELFF. In nucleotides, the CDR3 is TGCAGCGTTGTAGGCGTCAGGGGGAAGGGGACCGGGGAGCTGTTTTTT.

The genes are TRBV19 and TRBJ1-5; possibly TRBD1 for D (6 bases). V lost 5 bases and J lost 4, with 21 bases in between. The CDR3 has 17 amino acids. CDR1 is LNHDA, CDR2 SQIVND, per germline (reference sequence). CDR3 residues: CASSLYLSGTQNQPQHF. The DNA of the CDR3 is TGTGCCAGTAGTTTGTACCTTTCCGGGACACAGAATCAGCCCCAGCATTTT.

This clone was seen a handful of times. V usage is TRBV4-1 and J usage is TRBJ1-5; D ambiguous. Germline-derived CDR1 and CDR2 are MGHRA and YSYEKL. With 0 bases removed from V and 0 bases from J, the gap between germline ends came to 3 bases. The CDR3 runs 14 residues. CDR3 DNA: TGCGCCAGCAGCCAAGAAGTTAGCAATCAGCCCCAGCATTTT. It translates to CASSQEVSNQPQHF.

This chain connects TRBV7-8 to TRBJ2-1, with D possibly being TRBD2 (5 bases). V gave up 1 base and J gave up 10 bases, with 14 bases separating them. Germline lookup yields CDR1 SGHVS and CDR2 FQNEAQ. This CDR3 is 14 amino acids long. The CDR3 loop is CASSLGTANGEQFF. The CDR3 region has the DNA TGTGCCAGCAGCTTAGGGACTGCAAACGGGGAGCAGTTCTTC.

The gene calls are TRBV28 and TRBJ2-7; 9 nucleotides align to TRBD1. Germline CDR1 reads MDHEN; CDR2 reads SYDVKM. This CDR3 is 17 amino acids long. The V gene end was trimmed by 5 bases and the J gene end by 6 bases; junction bases not matched to a gene: 17. The CDR3 spells CASSVQGQGKTVCEQYF. CDR3 DNA sequence: TGTGCCAGCAGTGTCCAGGGACAGGGTAAGACCGTTTGCGAGCAGTACTTC.

This sequence joins TRBV11-2 and TRBJ2-2, with 9 bases matching TRBD1. V lost 5 bases to trimming and J lost 6 bases; unmatched junction nucleotides: 4. The CDR3 has 14 residues. Germline V CDR1 and CDR2: SGHAT, FQNNGV. CDR3 sequence: CASSLGTGPGELFF. Here the CDR3 DNA reads TGTGCCAGCAGCCTGGGGACAGGGCCCGGGGAGCTGTTTTTT.

The chain combines TRBV20-1 with TRBJ1-2; tentative D call: TRBD1 (5 bases). The CDR3 is made up of 11 amino acids. Germline V CDR1 and CDR2: DFQATT, SNEGSKA (reference sequence). V lost 3 bases and J 6 bases, leaving 8 bases between the germline ends. CDR3 amino acids: CSARGVHGYTF. The CDR3 region has the DNA TGCAGTGCTAGGGGGGTCCATGGCTACACCTTC.

The V and J genes are TRBV19 and TRBJ1-1; tentatively, D is TRBD1 (5 bases). The V and J ends lost 9 bases and 0 bases respectively, with 17 bases between them. Germline values: CDR1 LNHDA, CDR2 SQIVND (reference sequence). CDR3 length equals 15 residues. The CDR3 reads CASSPGRPMNTEAFF. CDR3 bases: TGTGCCAGCTCCCCAGGGAGGCCAATGAACACTGAAGCTTTCTTT.

This chain joins TRBV6-1 and TRBJ1-2, with D unclear. With 0 bases removed from V and 4 bases from J, the gap between germline ends came to 6 bases. Germline CDR1 MNHNS, CDR2 SASEGT. This CDR3 region has 13 residues. CDR3 region: CASSEAKGYGYTF. Here the CDR3 DNA reads TGTGCCAGCAGTGAAGCAAAGGGCTATGGCTACACCTTC.

V and J are TRBV28 and TRBJ2-1; a weak D match, TRBD2 (6 bases). The CDR3 consists of 14 residues. Germline V gene data show CDR1 as MDHEN and CDR2 as SYDVKM. With 2 bases removed from V and 7 bases from J, the gap between germline ends came to 12 bases. In DNA, the CDR3 is TGTGCCAGCAGTTTAGGGGGAGGCTTAAATGAGCAGTTCTTC. Translating it yields CASSLGGGLNEQFF.

On this clone itself: At the DNA level, this CDR3 is encoded by other sequences in the same sample as well. The chain links TRBV9 to TRBJ2-2, with D perhaps TRBD1 or TRBD2 (5 bases each). The germline V gene encodes CDR1 SGDLS and CDR2 YYNGEE. The ends were cut back, 0 bases at V and 5 bases at J, with 5 bases in the middle. The CDR3 runs 13 residues. CDR3: CASSVGGTGELFF. As DNA, the CDR3 is TGTGCCAGCAGCGTAGGGGGGACCGGGGAGCTGTTTTTT.

The sample holds one count of this clone. The chain recombines TRBV5-1 with TRBJ2-5; D not resolved. V was clipped by 0 bases and J by 6 bases, with 3 bases between them. Germline V lookup: CDR1 SGHRS, CDR2 YFSETQ. CDR3 length: 11 amino acids. CDR3 sequence: CASSLVQTQYF. Written as DNA, the CDR3 is TGCGCCAGCAGCTTGGTTCAGACCCAGTACTTC.

This clone was seen only once. The chain carries TRBV4-1 and TRBJ2-2; 7 bases fit TRBD2. Germline V lookup: CDR1 MGHRA, CDR2 YSYEKL. CDR3 length equals 14 residues. After removal of 4 bases from V and 5 bases from J, the junction contained 4 bases not matched to a gene. CDR3 sequence: CASSRREGTGELFF. CDR3 DNA sequence: TGCGCCAGCAGCCGCAGGGAGGGAACCGGGGAGCTGTTTTTT.

The chain links TRBV5-6 to TRBJ1-3; no reliable D call. Per the germline V gene, CDR1 is SGHDT and CDR2 is YYEEEE. The germline V and J ends were trimmed by 0 bases and 0 bases, with 13 bases remaining between them. CDR3 size: 17 residues. This CDR3 reads CASSLANIVSSGNTIYF. For the CDR3, the DNA is TGTGCCAGCAGCTTGGCCAACATCGTGAGCTCTGGAAACACCATATATTTT.

The CDR3 coding sequence is TGTGCCAGTAGCGGGATCTCCTACAATGAGCAGTTCTTC. Encoded protein: CASSGISYNEQFF. The chain joins TRBV19 to TRBJ2-1; a possible D gene is TRBD2 (5 bases). The germline CDR1 and CDR2 sequences are LNHDA and SQIVND (reference sequence). The CDR3 extends over 13 amino acids. V lost 6 bases, J lost 0 bases, and 6 bases lay in between.

This chain uses TRBV18 with TRBJ1-2, with a tentative D call TRBD1 (5 bases). This CDR3 comprises 14 residues. Germline V gene lookup returns CDR1 KGHSH and CDR2 LQKENI. Trimming shortened V by 3 bases and J by 1 base, and 9 bases separated the two germline ends. In nucleotides, the CDR3 is TGTGCCAGCTCACCCGGGACCGATAACTATGGCTACACCTTC. Its protein product is CASSPGTDNYGYTF.

This clone has just one count. CDR3 sequence (DNA): TGTGCCTGGACGCTGAGGGGACGGCGAATGGCCGGGGAGCTGTTTTTT. Residues: CAWTLRGRRMAGELFF. The chain uses TRBV30 and TRBJ2-2; D possibly matches TRBD1 or TRBD2 (5 bases each). Germline CDR1 reads GTSNPN; CDR2 reads SVGIG (reference sequence). The CDR3 is made up of 16 amino acids. Trimming pared 4 bases from V and 6 bases from J, leaving 21 bases between.

The V and J genes are TRBV30 and TRBJ2-7, with D possibly TRBD1 on 5 matching bases. The CDR3 has 12 residues. The germline V gene encodes CDR1 GTSNPN and CDR2 SVGIG (reference sequence). V lost 5 bases and J 2 bases, leaving 10 bases between the germline ends. CDR3 amino acids: CAWADTAYEQYF. CDR3 DNA: TGTGCCTGGGCGGACACAGCCTACGAGCAGTACTTC. Based on the CDR3 plus reference TRBV30 and TRBJ2-7, the full variable domain is SQTIHQWPATLVQPVGSPLSLECTVEGTSNPNLYWYRQAAGRGLQLLFYSVGIGQISSEVPQNLSASRPQDRQFILSSKKLLLSDSGFYLCAWADTAYEQYFGPGTRLTVT.

The chain links TRBV19 to TRBJ2-7; D is undetermined. In germline, CDR1 is LNHDA, CDR2 SQIVND (reference sequence). The V and J ends lost 6 bases and 3 bases respectively, with 12 bases between them. This CDR3 spans 13 amino acids. In DNA, the CDR3 is TGTGCCAGTAGAGGGCAGAATATCTACGAGCAGTACTTC. This codes for CASRGQNIYEQYF. Drawing the rest from reference TRBV19 and TRBJ2-7, the complete variable domain is DGGITQSPKYLFRKEGQNVTLSCEQNLNHDAMYWYRQDPGQGLRLIYYSQIVNDFQKGDIAEGYSVSREKKESFPLTVTSAQKNPTAFYLCASRGQNIYEQYFGPGTRLTVT.

The chain joins TRBV2 to TRBJ2-1; 8 nucleotides align to TRBD1. The V segment lost 5 bases and the J segment 0 bases; nucleotides outside the gene matches: 6. CDR1 is SNHLY, CDR2 FYNNEI, per germline. The CDR3 totals 16 residues. The CDR3 sequence is CASSRQGPSSYNEQFF. DNA of the CDR3: TGTGCCAGCAGTCGACAGGGGCCCAGCTCCTACAATGAGCAGTTCTTC.